What follows is one T cell receptor beta chain and its context. What antigen it recognizes has not been identified. Base qualities are missing; no much larger clone stands one base away. Including cysteine and phenylalanine, the CDR3 has 14 amino acids. The entry retains the CDR3 DNA only, 42 bases that are in frame from base 1. The junction shows trimming of 5 bases on V and 5 bases on J, plus 16 bases between the germline ends. CDR1 SQVTM and CDR2 ANQGSEA were looked up in the germline V gene. This sample stems from a study of cytomegalovirus exposure and HLA in healthy donors (dated by TCRdb to 2016 to 2017). A note on the overall study: According to a later analysis, the approximately 120 validation repertoires were produced on the same platform as the 666 repertoires of the first cohort. The study aimed to test whether signatures of past pathogen exposure could be identified by cataloging public T cell receptors. In addition to the first cohort of about 650 subjects, a separate validation cohort of approximately 130 different subjects was used. To predict cytomegalovirus infection status, the study brought together high-throughput TCR immunosequencing, statistical association of individual TCRs with disease status, and machine learning.

The full study reports these points: A few of the identified cytomegalovirus-associated TCR beta chains were confirmed in vitro to be specific for cytomegalovirus antigens. Cytomegalovirus status was reported to be diagnosed by the classifier with high specificity and sensitivity in both the original and validation cohorts. Of the cluster scores, approximately 95% were above 0 in a later analysis, which found that TCRs clustered in the first cohort also tended to co-occur in the 120 or so validation repertoires. Most TCR sequences were seen in very few donors, while some public TCRs were found in many individuals. In the study, around 150 TCR beta chains were listed as associated with cytomegalovirus. The authors suggested that the approach could potentially be extended to other disease states and immunological phenotypes. A later analysis had no HLA typing for the validation cohort, so co-occurrence there was scored across all 120 repertoires.

The donors were included in the validation cohort of some 120 subjects, a group kept apart from the roughly 610-subject first cohort. Library prep was done by the immunoSEQ multiplex PCR assay. The study's processing was this. A statistical classification framework was developed to diagnose cytomegalovirus status using the catalog of TCR beta chain sequences. Not all clones reach the TCRdb copy of this immuneACCESS table, which keeps in-frame sequences only. Checked studies attribute under half of the gap to unresolved V genes and leave the rest unexplained. The DNA gave D and trimming, while V, J and clone size come from that table. Here the sample has 65,000 to 75,000 clones; about 94% occur a single time. The ten largest account for 1.5% to 1.7% of the sample.

Source material: PBMCs. The clonotype was recovered from a man between 18 and 29 years old in good health and CMV-seropositive. Rearrangement joined TRBV29-1 to TRBJ1-5; possibly the D gene is TRBD1, per 6 matching bases. The nucleotide sequence reads as follows: TGCAGCGTTTCCCCCGCAGGGGATGATCAGCCCCAGCATTTT. This yields the protein CSVSPAGDDQPQHF.